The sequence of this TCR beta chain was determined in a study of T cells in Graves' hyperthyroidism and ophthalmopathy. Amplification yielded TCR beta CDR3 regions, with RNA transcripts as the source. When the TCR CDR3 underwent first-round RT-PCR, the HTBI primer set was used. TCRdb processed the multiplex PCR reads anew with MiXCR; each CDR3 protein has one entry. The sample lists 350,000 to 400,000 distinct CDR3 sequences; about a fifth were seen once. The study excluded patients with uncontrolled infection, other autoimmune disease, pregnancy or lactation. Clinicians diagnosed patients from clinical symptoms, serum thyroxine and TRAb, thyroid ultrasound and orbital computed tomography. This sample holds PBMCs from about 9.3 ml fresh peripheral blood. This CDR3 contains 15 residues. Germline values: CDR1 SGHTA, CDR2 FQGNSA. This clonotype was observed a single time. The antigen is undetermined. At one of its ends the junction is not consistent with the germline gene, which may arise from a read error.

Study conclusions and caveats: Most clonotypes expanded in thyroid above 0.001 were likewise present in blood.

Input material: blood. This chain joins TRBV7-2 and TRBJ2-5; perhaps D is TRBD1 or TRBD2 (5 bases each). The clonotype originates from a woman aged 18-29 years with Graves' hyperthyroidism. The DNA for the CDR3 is TGTGCCAGCAGCTCGTTTTCCGGGACCCAAGATACCCAGTACTTC. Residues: CASSSFSGTQDTQYF.